This T cell receptor (beta chain) was recovered during a study of regulatory T cells in long-lasting Graves disease. Study information: Persistent Graves' disease denoted over 5 years of antithyroid drugs plus positive TSH receptor antibodies.

Study findings and constraints: Less diverse TCR repertoires were seen in persistent Graves' patients than in newly diagnosed ones. More public clonotypes were shared by persistent patients (under 3,000) than by new patients (roughly 930).

iRepertoire HTBI primers and Arm-PCR of CDR3 regions built TCR beta libraries. TCRdb recomputed calls from the multiplex PCR reads with MiXCR, one row per CDR3 protein. The data hold under 450,000 distinct CDR3 sequences, with 23% observed a single time. The time point was: persistent/refractory GD, antithyroid drugs over 5 years with positive TRAb. After RNA was extracted from PBMCs, the TCR library was made from it. Graves' disease diagnosis was established per American Thyroid Association guidelines. Germline V CDR1 and CDR2: MNHNS, SASEGT. This CDR3 has 15 residues. V lost 6 bases and J lost 0, with 12 bases in between. About this clonotype: No antigen is known for it.

The specimen comprised peripheral blood mononuclear cells (PBMCs), sampled when the disease was refractory, from a patient treated with antithyroid drugs. This clonotype was obtained from a female donor with Graves disease. V gene TRBV6-1 combines with J gene TRBJ1-5, with D tentatively TRBD1 (5 bases). The CDR3 DNA reads as TGTGCCAGCAGAGGTCGGGACGGTAGCAATCAGCCCCAGCATTTT. Translation gives CASRGRDGSNQPQHF.